These 16 T cell receptor beta chains share one sample of origin, sequenced in a study of CD8 T cells in ankylosing spondylitis. TCRdb passed the 5' RACE reads through MiXCR, listing each CDR3 protein once. The table includes roughly 450,000 distinct CDR3 sequences, roughly 27% detected once. Their antigens are not known. Study-level points and caveats: Ankylosing spondylitis blood seemed to carry a telltale TCR beta motif made of roughly 8 highly homologous variants.

Sequenced material: blood, either unsorted or a sorted T cell fraction (not recorded which). All receptors derive from a male donor with ankylosing spondylitis.

The rearrangement links TRBV10-3 to TRBJ2-3, with 8 positions matching TRBD2. J gave up 3 bases and V 3 bases, and 2 bases lay outside the gene matches. The CDR3 is made up of 14 amino acids. The V gene's germline CDR1 is ENHRY and CDR2 SYGVKD. The CDR3 sequence is CAISEAGVTDTQYF. In DNA, the CDR3 is TGTGCCATCAGTGAAGCGGGGGTTACAGATACGCAGTATTTT.

This clonotype was counted a few times. The V call is TRBV5-1, the J call TRBJ2-1; 10 positions match TRBD2. The V gene's germline CDR1 is SGHRS and CDR2 YFSETQ. CDR3 length: 18 residues. V lost 4 bases to trimming and J lost 4 bases; unmatched junction nucleotides: 14. CDR3: CASSLRLAGVPPYNEQFF. CDR3 bases: TGCGCCAGCAGCCTCCGCCTAGCGGGAGTCCCTCCTTACAATGAGCAGTTCTTC.

In its sample, this clonotype was seen a few times. The V and J genes are TRBV20-1 and TRBJ2-1; 7 bases match TRBD1. The J segment lost 5 bases and the V segment lost 3 bases, leaving 13 bases of the junction unmatched. In germline, CDR1 is DFQATT, CDR2 SNEGSKA (reference sequence). The CDR3 covers 16 residues. The CDR3 sequence is CSASDRVTGINNEQFF. CDR3 nucleotides: TGCAGTGCTAGCGACAGGGTGACGGGAATCAACAATGAGCAGTTCTTC.

This clonotype was counted a few times. This rearrangement joins TRBV2 to TRBJ1-4; D unclear. CDR3 size: 15 residues. The V end lost 0 bases, the J end lost 5 bases, and 10 bases lay between the germline ends. CDR1 is SNHLY, CDR2 FYNNEI, per germline. The CDR3 loop reads CASSEALGYNEKLFF. The DNA of the CDR3 is TGTGCCAGCAGTGAAGCGCTTGGTTACAATGAAAAACTGTTTTTT.

This clonotype showed up just once. The gene calls are TRBV10-3 and TRBJ2-2; 11 bases are a match to TRBD1. Germline CDR1 and CDR2: ENHRY and SYGVKD. J gave up 4 bases and V 3 bases, and 4 bases lay outside the gene matches. The CDR3 contains 16 residues. CDR3 sequence: CAISEGQGAGTGELFF. CDR3 nucleotides: TGTGCCATCAGTGAAGGACAGGGGGCTGGCACCGGGGAGCTGTTTTTT.

The chain links TRBV5-1 to TRBJ2-2, with a weak D call TRBD2 (5 bases). The germline CDR1 and CDR2 sequences are SGHRS and YFSETQ. The ends were cut back, 4 bases at V and 4 bases at J, with 17 bases in the middle. The length of the CDR3 is 16 residues. CDR3 sequence: CASSNLQRRGTGELFF. In nucleotides, the CDR3 is TGCGCCAGCAGCAACCTACAAAGACGGGGCACCGGGGAGCTGTTTTTT.

This clonotype came up a few times. The chain is built from TRBV3-1 and TRBJ2-7; D gene unclear. Germline V gene lookup returns CDR1 LGHDT and CDR2 YNNKEL (reference sequence). This CDR3 contains 12 residues. The V end lost 0 bases, the J end lost 9 bases, and 9 bases lay between the germline ends. The CDR3 here is CASSQDSPRQYF. Written as DNA, the CDR3 is TGTGCCAGCAGCCAAGATTCCCCTCGGCAGTACTTC.

The gene calls are TRBV27 and TRBJ1-2; D is perhaps TRBD1 (5 bases). CDR3 size: 13 residues. Germline loops: CDR1 MNHEY, CDR2 SMNVEV (reference sequence). V was shortened by 6 bases and J by 3 bases, with 11 bases between the two germline ends. The DNA for the CDR3 is TGTGCCAGCAGACTGACAGTCGACTATGGCTACACCTTC. The encoded protein is CASRLTVDYGYTF.

This chain links TRBV12-3 or TRBV12-4 with TRBJ2-1; D ambiguous. V lost 7 bases to trimming and J lost 9 bases, with 19 bases between them. This CDR3 is 14 amino acids long. The chain's CDR3 is CASNLYLGRAEQFF. In nucleotides, the CDR3 is TGTGCCAGCAACCTTTACCTAGGAAGGGCTGAGCAGTTCTTC.

This clonotype was counted between two and nine times. CDR3 DNA sequence: TGTGCCAGCAGTTTTCCTGACTATGGCTACACCTTC. It encodes CASSFPDYGYTF. V gene TRBV12-3 or TRBV12-4 combines with J gene TRBJ1-2; no clear D gene. Trimming removed 3 bases at V and 3 bases at J, with 5 bases between. CDR3 size: 12 residues.

In its sample, this clonotype was seen a few times. The chain is built from TRBV4-1 and TRBJ2-3, with D hard to call. Trimming cost V 0 bases and J 5 bases, with 9 bases left between them. Per germline, CDR1 MGHRA and CDR2 YSYEKL. There are 14 residues in the CDR3. The CDR3 nucleotides read TGCGCCAGCAGCCAAGAAGGGTATCGAGATACGCAGTATTTT. Its translation: CASSQEGYRDTQYF.

The rearrangement links TRBV15 to TRBJ1-6, with 10 bases that match TRBD1. Germline V gives CDR1 LNHNV, CDR2 YYDKDF (reference sequence). With 5 bases clipped from V and 9 bases from J, the junction kept 4 bases outside the gene matches. CDR3 length: 14 amino acids. The CDR3 here is CATSRRDRGSPLHF. The DNA of the CDR3 is TGTGCCACCAGCCGAAGGGACAGGGGTTCACCCCTCCACTTT.

The chain recombines TRBV24-1 with TRBJ2-1; D remains ambiguous. The CDR3 extends over 14 amino acids. The germline CDR1 and CDR2 sequences are KGHDR and SFDVKD. Trimming removed 5 bases from V and 1 base from J, with 8 bases in between. This CDR3 is CATSVGWSYNEQFF. The CDR3 DNA follows: TGTGCCACCAGTGTGGGGTGGTCCTACAATGAGCAGTTCTTC.

This chain links TRBV3-1 with TRBJ2-5; D might be TRBD2 (5 bases). The V end lost 2 bases, the J end lost 3 bases, and 10 bases lay between the germline ends. From germline, CDR1 is LGHDT and CDR2 YNNKEL (reference sequence). The CDR3 is 14 amino acids. The CDR3 DNA follows: TGTGCCAGCAGCCAACACGAGGGCGAAGAGACCCAGTACTTC. It is translated as CASSQHEGEETQYF.

This sequence joins TRBV19 and TRBJ2-3, with TRBD2 matching 8 bases. Trimming took 4 bases from V and 1 from J; bases not matched to a gene: 4. This CDR3 has 15 residues. Germline CDR1 is LNHDA and CDR2 is SQIVND (reference sequence). CDR3 amino acids: CASSNPGLGTDTQYF. The CDR3 nucleotides read TGTGCCAGTAGTAATCCGGGACTAGGCACAGATACGCAGTATTTT.

The rearrangement uses TRBV9 and TRBJ1-6; D is possibly TRBD1 (6 bases). The V end was cut by 0 bases, the J end by 5 bases, with 15 bases between. In germline, CDR1 is SGDLS, CDR2 YYNGEE. The CDR3 length is 17 residues. CDR3 loop: CASSVGGGGRDNSPLHF. The DNA of the CDR3 is TGTGCCAGCAGCGTAGGAGGTGGGGGCCGCGATAATTCACCCCTCCACTTT.